This TCR beta chain was recorded in a study of blood T cell repertoires in COVID-19. Across the study: Both acute and convalescent COVID-19 samples were obtained from the United States, Italy and Spain. The analysed material was cDNA or gDNA that came from T cells, B-cell-depleted T cells, or PBMCs.

The V gene lost 3 bases and the J gene lost 4 bases, with 7 bases spanning the gap. The length of the CDR3 is 13 residues. Original data processing: Reference gene primer amplification gave nucleated cell count estimates. Only in-frame clones appear in the TCRdb table, and some are missing; sequencing was by immunoSEQ multiplex PCR. V and J calls and clone size follow that table, whereas D and trimming were derived from the DNA. This table holds about 83,000 clones, about 87% found once. The sequence was obtained from an elderly man with active or convalescent COVID-19. Sample: peripheral blood. This chain uses TRBV12-3 or TRBV12-4 with TRBJ1-5; tentative D call: TRBD1 (5 bases). The chain's CDR3 is CASSFSGNQPQHF. CDR3 DNA sequence: TGTGCCAGCAGTTTTTCAGGGAATCAGCCCCAGCATTTT.